One and the same sample provided the 3 T cell receptor beta chains below, sequenced in a study of T-cell memory formation after mild COVID-19. TCRdb re-analysed the 5' RACE reads in MiXCR, keeping a single row per CDR3 protein. The sample holds some 340,000 distinct CDR3 sequences, about an eighth seen once. Source material: PBMCs or a T cell subset sorted from them (not recorded which). These receptor sequences come from a man aged 18 to 30 who had mild COVID-19 (a few samples of this study predate the infection). Cell type and time point are not known.

This clonotype was seen repeatedly, ten times or more. The V and J genes are TRBV5-6 and TRBJ2-5, with a tentative D call TRBD1 (6 bases). This CDR3 region has 14 residues. V dropped 6 bases and J dropped 2 bases, with 14 bases sitting between them. In germline, CDR1 is SGHDT, CDR2 YYEEEE. The CDR3 here is CASNDQGIQETQYF. The CDR3 nucleotides are TGTGCCAGCAACGACCAGGGGATACAAGAGACCCAGTACTTC.

This clonotype turned up a few times. The V and J genes are TRBV7-2 and TRBJ1-2, with unresolved D. Germline V CDR1 and CDR2: SGHTA, FQGNSA. The CDR3 length is 17 residues. V was shortened by 0 bases and J by 6 bases, with 20 bases between the two germline ends. CDR3 coding DNA: TGTGCCAGCAGCTTAGCGGACGGCCGTCCCATACCTCATGGCTACACCTTC. It specifies CASSLADGRPIPHGYTF.

This clonotype was seen ten or more times. The V gene is TRBV25-1, the J gene TRBJ2-5; 9 nucleotides line up with TRBD2. The V gene end was trimmed by 3 bases and the J gene end by 5 bases; junction bases not matched to a gene: 7. The CDR3 loop spans 15 amino acids. The V gene's germline CDR1 is MGHDK and CDR2 SYGVNS. The CDR3: CASSDRASGEETQYF. The CDR3 coding sequence is TGTGCCAGCAGTGACCGGGCTAGCGGGGAGGAGACCCAGTACTTC. The full variable domain, rest sourced from reference TRBV25-1 and TRBJ2-5, is EADIYQTPRYLVIGTGKKITLECSQTMGHDKMYWYQQDPGMELHLIHYSYGVNSTEKGDLSSESTVSRIRTEHFPLTLESARPSHTSQYLCASSDRASGEETQYFGPGTRLLVL.